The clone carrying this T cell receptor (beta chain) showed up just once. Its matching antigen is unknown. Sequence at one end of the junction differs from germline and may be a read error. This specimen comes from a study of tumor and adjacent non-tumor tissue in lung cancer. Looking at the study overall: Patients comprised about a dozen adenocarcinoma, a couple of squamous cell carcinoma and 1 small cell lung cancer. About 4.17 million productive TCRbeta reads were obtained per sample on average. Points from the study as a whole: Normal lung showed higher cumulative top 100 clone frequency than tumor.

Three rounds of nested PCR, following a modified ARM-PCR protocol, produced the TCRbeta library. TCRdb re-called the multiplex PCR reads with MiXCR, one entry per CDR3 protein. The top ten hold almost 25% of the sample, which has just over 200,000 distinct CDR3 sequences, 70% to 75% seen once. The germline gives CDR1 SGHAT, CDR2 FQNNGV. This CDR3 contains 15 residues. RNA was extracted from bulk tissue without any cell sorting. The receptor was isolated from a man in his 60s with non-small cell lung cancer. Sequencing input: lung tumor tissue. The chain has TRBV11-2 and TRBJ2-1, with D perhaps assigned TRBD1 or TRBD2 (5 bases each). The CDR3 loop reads CTSSLGERTINEQFF. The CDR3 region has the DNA TGTACCAGCAGCTTAGGGGAGCGCACCATCAATGAGCAGTTCTTC. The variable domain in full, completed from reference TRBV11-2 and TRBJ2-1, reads EAGVAQSPRYKIIEKRQSVAFWCNPISGHATLYWYQQILGQGPKLLIQFQNNGVVDDSQLPKDRFSAERLKGVDSTLKIQPAKLEDSAVYLCTSSLGERTINEQFFGPGTRLTVL.